Below are 26 T cell receptor beta chains sequenced from a single sample in a study of blood T cell repertoires in COVID-19. Assay used: immunoSEQ multiplex PCR; TCRdb lists only in-frame clones, some missing. The data contain approximately 180,000 clones, 76% of them seen just once; the ten biggest clones take up approximately 16%. The sequencing input was PBMCs or T cells enriched from blood (not recorded which). The receptors here all came from a woman between 50 and 59 years old with acute COVID-19.

The chain couples TRBV6-2 or TRBV6-3 to TRBJ2-7; the D gene is possibly TRBD2 (5 bases). Germline CDR1 reads MNHEY; CDR2 reads SVGEGT. Trimming took 2 bases from V and 6 from J, leaving 11 bases between them. CDR3 length equals 13 residues. As DNA, the CDR3 is TGTGCCAGCAGTTACCGTCCGGGAAGCGAGCAGTACGTC. Translated, it gives CASSYRPGSEQYV.

This clone appeared once. The V call is TRBV12-3 or TRBV12-4, the J call TRBJ2-3; D not resolved. This CDR3 has 13 amino acids. V was trimmed by 6 bases and J by 7 bases, leaving 14 bases between them. This chain's CDR3 is CASSPVVRNTQYF. The DNA for the CDR3 is TGTGCCAGCAGCCCCGTCGTGAGGAATACGCAGTATTTT.

J is TRBJ2-1 and V is TRBV7-3, with 7 bases that match TRBD1. Germline V gene data show CDR1 as SGHTA and CDR2 as FQGTGA. This CDR3 has 14 residues. V was pared by 2 bases and J by 7 bases, with 5 bases of the junction left unmatched. The CDR3 region has the DNA TGTGCCAGCAGCTTAGGGACAGCGATTAATGAGCAGTTCTTC. Protein sequence: CASSLGTAINEQFF.

The chain carries TRBV12-3 or TRBV12-4 and TRBJ2-3; no firm D call. The CDR3 has 12 residues. V was clipped by 6 bases and J by 4 bases, with 8 bases between them. The CDR3 DNA follows: TGTGCCAGCAGCTCCGGAGCAGATACGCAGTATTTT. Its protein product is CASSSGADTQYF.

V gene TRBV12-3 or TRBV12-4 combines with J gene TRBJ1-1; D is possibly TRBD1 (6 bases). The CDR3 has 13 residues. V lost 1 base to trimming and J lost 5 bases, with 8 bases between them. CDR3 sequence: CASSLVTGTEAFF. The CDR3, as DNA: TGTGCCAGCAGTTTAGTAACAGGGACTGAAGCTTTCTTT.

The CDR3 spells CASSSRDRVLLYGYTF. The DNA for the CDR3 is TGTGCCAGCAGCTCCCGGGACAGGGTGCTACTCTATGGCTACACCTTC. V usage is TRBV7-9 and J usage is TRBJ1-2; 9 bases fit TRBD1. V lost 4 bases, J lost 4 bases, and 10 bases stayed unmatched. From germline, CDR1 is SEHNR and CDR2 FQNEAQ (reference sequence). The CDR3 covers 16 residues.

The chain links TRBV7-9 to TRBJ1-5; TRBD1 is a possible D gene (5 bases). Germline V lookup: CDR1 SEHNR, CDR2 FQNEAQ (reference sequence). V lost 5 bases to trimming and J lost 4 bases, with 6 bases between them. The CDR3 consists of 12 residues. This chain's CDR3 is CASSAGNQPQHF. The CDR3 DNA reads TGTGCCAGCAGCGCAGGGAATCAGCCCCAGCATTTT.

This rearrangement joins TRBV7-9 to TRBJ1-1; D remains unclear. The germline V and J ends were trimmed by 5 bases and 4 bases, with 11 bases remaining between them. The germline V gene has CDR1 SEHNR and CDR2 FQNEAQ (reference sequence). This CDR3 contains 13 residues. In DNA form, the CDR3 reads TGTGCCAGCAGCCCGATTAGAGTCACTGAAGCTTTCTTT. It encodes CASSPIRVTEAFF.

This clone was picked up one time. The chain links TRBV7-9 to TRBJ1-2; tentative D call: TRBD1 (6 bases). Trimming cost V 2 bases and J 6 bases, with 19 bases left between them. Germline V lookup: CDR1 SEHNR, CDR2 FQNEAQ (reference sequence). The CDR3 runs to 16 residues. The CDR3 region is CASSLLLKGGIDGYTF. The CDR3 DNA is TGTGCCAGCAGCTTATTGTTAAAGGGGGGGATTGATGGCTACACCTTC.

The J gene is TRBJ2-5, the V gene TRBV7-2; 8 nucleotides agree with TRBD1. The CDR3 runs to 15 residues. The junction had 8 bases not matched to a gene; V was cut back by 3 bases and J by 5 bases. From germline, CDR1 is SGHTA and CDR2 FQGNSA. The CDR3 sequence is CASSFKAGGSETQYF. DNA for the CDR3: TGTGCCAGCAGCTTCAAGGCAGGGGGCAGTGAGACCCAGTACTTC.

This sequence joins TRBV7-9 and TRBJ1-3; possibly TRBD1 for D (5 bases). The germline V gene has CDR1 SEHNR and CDR2 FQNEAQ (reference sequence). The CDR3 loop spans 15 amino acids. V lost 1 base to trimming and J lost 4 bases, with 11 bases between them. In DNA form, the CDR3 reads TGTGCCAGCAGCTTAGATGCAGGGTCGGGAAACACCATATATTTT. It encodes CASSLDAGSGNTIYF. Together with reference TRBV7-9 and TRBJ1-3, the CDR3 gives the full variable domain: DTGVSQNPRHKITKRGQNVTFRCDPISEHNRLYWYRQTLGQGPEFLTYFQNEAQLEKSRLLSDRFSAERPKGSFSTLEIQRTEQGDSAMYLCASSLDAGSGNTIYFGEGSWLTVV.

This clone was seen at least ten times. The same CDR3 arises from other DNA sequences in this sample as well. This chain uses TRBV6-4 with TRBJ1-6, with no clear D. The V and J ends lost 4 bases and 7 bases respectively, with 14 bases between them. In germline, CDR1 is MRHNA, CDR2 SNTAGT. The CDR3 totals 15 residues. The DNA for the CDR3 is TGTGCCAGCAGTGGGTCGGCAGGAGGGAATTCACCCCTCCACTTT. This gives the protein CASSGSAGGNSPLHF.

The CDR3 nucleotides read TGTGCCTCCGAACCGGGACAGGGGAGGATGAGCAATCAGCCCCAGCATTTT. Encoded protein: CASEPGQGRMSNQPQHF. The chain is built from TRBV15 and TRBJ1-5, with TRBD1 matching over 10 bases. The CDR3 covers 17 residues. The ends lost 11 bases at V and 1 base at J; junction bases unmatched: 14. Germline CDR1 LNHNV, CDR2 YYDKDF (reference sequence).

The count of this clone is one. The rearrangement links TRBV27 to TRBJ1-1, with 8 positions matching TRBD1. Germline CDR1 reads MNHEY; CDR2 reads SMNVEV (reference sequence). Trimming removed 8 bases from V and 0 bases from J; junction bases left unmatched: 5. The CDR3 consists of 14 residues. The CDR3 DNA reads as TGTGCCAGCCGTCGACAGGGGCTGAACACTGAAGCTTTCTTT. Encoded protein: CASRRQGLNTEAFF.

The chain links TRBV7-9 to TRBJ2-4; a possible D gene is TRBD1 (6 bases). Looked up from germline, CDR1 is SEHNR and CDR2 is FQNEAQ (reference sequence). This CDR3 is 14 amino acids long. Between the trimmed V and J ends, which lost 5 bases and 8 bases, there was a span of 16 bases. CDR3 nucleotide sequence: TGTGCCAGCAGCCGCTTGGGGTCAGGGGACATTCAGTACTTC. Amino acid sequence: CASSRLGSGDIQYF.

This clone was counted once. The chain recombines TRBV7-2 with TRBJ1-3, with D perhaps TRBD1 (5 bases). This CDR3 spans 15 amino acids. Germline V gene lookup returns CDR1 SGHTA and CDR2 FQGNSA. The V end was cut by 4 bases, the J end by 4 bases, with 14 bases between. The CDR3 region is CASSWGGDSGNTIYF. In nucleotides, the CDR3 is TGTGCCAGCAGCTGGGGGGGGGATTCGGGAAACACCATATATTTT.

This clone was seen only a few times. The genes are TRBV28 and TRBJ1-5; unclear D gene. Trimming shortened V by 4 bases and J by 5 bases, and 6 bases separated the two germline ends. This CDR3 region has 12 residues. The V gene's germline CDR1 is MDHEN and CDR2 SYDVKM. The CDR3 protein is CASSSTYQPQHF. The CDR3 nucleotides are TGTGCCAGCAGTTCTACCTATCAGCCCCAGCATTTT.

The chain employs TRBV11-2 and TRBJ2-2; tentatively, D is TRBD2 (6 bases). Trimming removed 4 bases at V and 3 bases at J, with 15 bases between. Looked up from germline, CDR1 is SGHAT and CDR2 is FQNNGV. The CDR3 contains 16 residues. The DNA for the CDR3 is TGTGCCAGCAGCTACGGGACTGCTGGGTACACCGGGGAGCTGTTTTTT. It yields the protein CASSYGTAGYTGELFF.

This chain links TRBV7-2 with TRBJ1-5; possible D gene TRBD1, 6 bases. V was shortened by 3 bases and J by 0 bases, with 9 bases between the two germline ends. This CDR3 has 15 residues. CDR1 is SGHTA and CDR2 is FQGNSA in the germline V gene. CDR3 in DNA: TGTGCCAGCAGCTTCGGACAGTATAGCAATCAGCCCCAGCATTTT. Translated, it gives CASSFGQYSNQPQHF.

The rearrangement uses TRBV4-1 and TRBJ2-3, with a possible D match to TRBD1 (6 bases). Germline loops: CDR1 MGHRA, CDR2 YSYEKL. This CDR3 is built from 16 residues. V gave up 0 bases and J gave up 2 bases, with 12 bases separating them. The CDR3 nucleotides read TGCGCCAGCAGCCAAGAGAGACAGGCATCCACAGATACGCAGTATTTT. Encoded protein: CASSQERQASTDTQYF.

This sequence joins TRBV15 and TRBJ1-4, with 7 positions matching TRBD1. The CDR3 runs 19 residues. Germline assignment: CDR1 LNHNV and CDR2 YYDKDF (reference sequence). Trimming removed 1 base from V and 0 bases from J; junction bases left unmatched: 11. CDR3 region: CATSRGRQGPAATNEKLFF. The CDR3 coding sequence is TGTGCCACCAGCAGAGGACGACAGGGTCCGGCCGCAACTAATGAAAAACTGTTTTTT. Combining the CDR3 with reference TRBV15 and TRBJ1-4 gives the whole variable domain DAMVIQNPRYQVTQFGKPVTLSCSQTLNHNVMYWYQQKSSQAPKLLFHYYDKDFNNEADTPDNFQSRRPNTSFCFLDIRSPGLGDTAMYLCATSRGRQGPAATNEKLFFGSGTQLSVL.

V and J are TRBV12-3 or TRBV12-4 and TRBJ2-4; 7 nucleotides align to TRBD1. The CDR3 runs 13 residues. V shed 5 bases and J 8 bases; nucleotides not matched to a gene: 6. The CDR3 DNA reads as TGTGCCAGCAGTCCGAGGGGGCTGGACATTCAGTACTTC. Protein sequence: CASSPRGLDIQYF.

The chain links TRBV9 to TRBJ2-5; 9 bases match TRBD2. The germline gives CDR1 SGDLS, CDR2 YYNGEE. The ends lost 4 bases at V and 0 bases at J; junction bases unmatched: 10. CDR3 length equals 17 residues. The CDR3 bases are TGTGCCAGCAGCCCTGCCCTAGCGGGGAGTTACCAAGAGACCCAGTACTTC. Translating it yields CASSPALAGSYQETQYF.

For the CDR3, the DNA is TGTGCCAGCAGTGAAAATAGCGGGGGGATAAATGAGCAGTTCTTC. Translated, it gives CASSENSGGINEQFF. This chain links TRBV6-4 with TRBJ2-1; 10 bases fit TRBD2. The CDR3 consists of 15 residues. Germline CDR1 is MRHNA and CDR2 is SNTAGT. With 3 bases clipped from V and 7 bases from J, the junction kept 6 bases outside the gene matches.

The chain couples TRBV6-1 to TRBJ2-7; weak D call: TRBD2 (5 bases). Germline V gives CDR1 MNHNS, CDR2 SASEGT. V was trimmed by 1 base and J by 0 bases, leaving 13 bases between them. The CDR3 covers 16 residues. The CDR3 is CASSEVAITSSYEQYV. Here the CDR3 DNA reads TGTGCCAGCAGTGAAGTAGCGATAACCAGCTCCTACGAGCAGTACGTC.

The J gene is TRBJ1-1, the V gene TRBV28; the D is unclear. This CDR3 is 14 amino acids long. Trimming stripped 3 bases from V and 1 base from J, with 9 bases between. Germline V gene lookup returns CDR1 MDHEN and CDR2 SYDVKM. In nucleotides, the CDR3 is TGTGCCAGCAGTTTGGTACAGACGAACACTGAAGCTTTCTTT. Translation: CASSLVQTNTEAFF.